What follows are 3 T cell receptor beta chains derived from one specimen sequenced in a study of blood T cell repertoires in COVID-19. Profiled with immunoSEQ multiplex PCR; TCRdb holds only in-frame clones, not every one. The table includes some 350,000 clones, 80% to 90% detected once. Sequencing was carried out using PBMCs or T cells enriched from blood (not recorded which). The source is a man between 18 and 29 years old who had recovered from COVID-19.

In its sample, this clone was seen once. This rearrangement joins TRBV19 to TRBJ1-4; D may be TRBD1 (5 bases). Trimming stripped 3 bases from V and 1 base from J, with 12 bases between. This CDR3 comprises 16 residues. Per the germline V gene, CDR1 is LNHDA and CDR2 is SQIVND (reference sequence). CDR3 bases: TGTGCCAGTAGTATCTACCGCCAGGGAACTAATGAAAAACTGTTTTTT. It codes for CASSIYRQGTNEKLFF.

This chain uses TRBV7-9 with TRBJ2-1; D might be TRBD2 (5 bases). Trimming removed 4 bases from V and 3 bases from J, with 13 bases in between. Germline values: CDR1 SEHNR, CDR2 FQNEAQ (reference sequence). The CDR3 runs to 15 residues. CDR3 protein: CASSSVREYYNEQFF. In nucleotides, the CDR3 is TGTGCCAGCAGCTCGGTGAGGGAGTACTACAATGAGCAGTTCTTC.

V gene TRBV7-9 combines with J gene TRBJ2-7; TRBD2 is a possible D gene (6 bases). Trimming left V 0 bases short and J 0 bases short, with 12 bases between. Germline-derived CDR1 and CDR2 are SEHNR and FQNEAQ (reference sequence). CDR3 length equals 16 residues. This chain's CDR3 is CASSLARDGSSYEQYF. As DNA, the CDR3 is TGTGCCAGCAGCTTAGCGCGGGACGGCTCCTCCTACGAGCAGTACTTC. Complete variable domain (other parts from reference TRBV7-9 and TRBJ2-7): DTGVSQNPRHKITKRGQNVTFRCDPISEHNRLYWYRQTLGQGPEFLTYFQNEAQLEKSRLLSDRFSAERPKGSFSTLEIQRTEQGDSAMYLCASSLARDGSSYEQYFGPGTRLTVT.